A single sample gave rise to the 18 T cell receptor beta chains below, sequenced in a study of blood T cells in healthy people across ages. Primers used in a second PCR of about 7 to 12 cycles were a sample-barcoded 5' primer and a J-beta primer mix. TCRdb re-called the 5' RACE reads with MiXCR, one entry per CDR3 protein. The sample carries around 1,000,000 distinct CDR3 sequences, 35% to 40% recorded once. The source material was blood. Source of these receptors: a man younger than 35 in good health.

The genes are TRBV12-3 or TRBV12-4 and TRBJ1-2; unclear D gene. Trimming pared 5 bases from V and 3 bases from J, leaving 10 bases between. This CDR3 has 13 amino acids. CDR3 sequence reads: CASSVGRYYGYTF. CDR3 bases: TGTGCCAGCAGTGTAGGCAGATACTATGGCTACACCTTC.

This clonotype appeared a few times. The rearrangement uses TRBV10-3 and TRBJ1-5, with a weak D call TRBD1 (6 bases). The CDR3 runs 15 residues. CDR1 ENHRY and CDR2 SYGVKD come from the germline V gene. Trimming took off 0 bases at V and 6 bases at J, with 12 bases between the two ends. CDR3 DNA: TGTGCCATCAGTGAGTCGTTGGAGGGGGGTCAGCCCCAGCATTTT. The encoded protein is CAISESLEGGQPQHF.

The chain recombines TRBV9 with TRBJ2-1; the D gene is possibly TRBD2 (6 bases). Germline V lookup: CDR1 SGDLS, CDR2 YYNGEE. The CDR3 runs to 15 residues. V was cut by 0 bases and J by 5 bases, with 12 bases left in between. As DNA, the CDR3 is TGTGCCAGCAGCGTAGCGGCGGGGTTAAACAATGAGCAGTTCTTC. Translation gives CASSVAAGLNNEQFF.

The V gene is TRBV2, the J gene TRBJ1-1; D gene ambiguous. The ends were cut back, 6 bases at V and 2 bases at J, with 7 bases in the middle. The CDR3 has 12 residues. The V gene's germline CDR1 is SNHLY and CDR2 FYNNEI. As DNA, the CDR3 is TGTGCCAGCAGGACCGTAAACACTGAAGCTTTCTTT. It codes for CASRTVNTEAFF.

This clonotype has a handful of counts. The rearrangement links TRBV14 to TRBJ2-3; a weak D match, TRBD1 (5 bases). The V gene lost 0 bases and the J gene lost 5 bases, with 12 bases spanning the gap. The germline V gene has CDR1 SGHDN and CDR2 FVKESK. The CDR3 length is 15 residues. CDR3 coding DNA: TGTGCCAGCAGCCAAGATCGCAGGGTGGGAGATACGCAGTATTTT. The encoded protein is CASSQDRRVGDTQYF.

The chain recombines TRBV6-2 or TRBV6-3 with TRBJ1-1; 7 positions match TRBD1. Germline lookup yields CDR1 MNHEY and CDR2 SVGEGT. The ends lost 7 bases at V and 1 base at J; junction bases unmatched: 15. The CDR3 loop spans 17 amino acids. CDR3 in DNA: TGTGCCAGCACTGCACTCCGTACCGGGACAGCGAACACTGAAGCTTTCTTT. Translation gives CASTALRTGTANTEAFF.

The chain recombines TRBV4-3 with TRBJ2-1, with D hard to call. Trimming cost V 0 bases and J 6 bases, with 21 bases left between them. Germline-derived CDR1 and CDR2 are LGHNA and YSLEER. This CDR3 contains 18 residues. The CDR3 sequence: CASSQDWVSERVGNEQFF. CDR3 nucleotides: TGCGCCAGCAGCCAAGATTGGGTTTCCGAACGGGTTGGCAATGAGCAGTTCTTC.

This clonotype was observed a handful of times. The V gene is TRBV20-1, the J gene TRBJ2-5; no firm D call. Trimming took 3 bases from V and 7 from J, leaving 12 bases between them. Germline CDR1 DFQATT, CDR2 SNEGSKA (reference sequence). The CDR3 totals 12 residues. CDR3 in DNA: TGCAGTGCTAGGTACAAGGCAGGGACCCAGTACTTC. This gives the protein CSARYKAGTQYF.

V usage is TRBV4-2 and J usage is TRBJ2-2; no clear D gene. This CDR3 contains 15 residues. Germline V gene data show CDR1 as LGHNA and CDR2 as YNFKEQ. The V end lost 0 bases, the J end lost 3 bases, and 8 bases lay between the germline ends. The CDR3 DNA follows: TGTGCCAGCAGCCAAGATGCTTCGTACACCGGGGAGCTGTTTTTT. Amino acids: CASSQDASYTGELFF.

This clonotype occurred a few times. This chain joins TRBV19 and TRBJ1-2, with D perhaps matching TRBD1 (6 bases). Germline V CDR1 and CDR2: LNHDA, SQIVND (reference sequence). V lost 5 bases and J lost 6, with 13 bases in between. The CDR3 has 13 amino acids. The CDR3 region is CASSAGTPNGYTF. The CDR3 bases are TGTGCCAGTAGTGCCGGGACACCTAATGGCTACACCTTC.

In its sample, this clonotype was seen a few times. V and J are TRBV4-3 and TRBJ1-2; D is undetermined. V was pared by 0 bases and J by 2 bases, with 16 bases between. Germline V gene lookup returns CDR1 LGHNA and CDR2 YSLEER. The CDR3 covers 17 residues. CDR3 sequence (DNA): TGCGCCAGCAGCCAAGAAACGTCCGCGGACGGGAACTATGGCTACACCTTC. Translating gives CASSQETSADGNYGYTF.

The chain links TRBV19 to TRBJ1-1, with a tentative D call TRBD1 (6 bases). CDR1 and CDR2 from the germline V gene are LNHDA and SQIVND (reference sequence). The CDR3 totals 15 residues. V lost 8 bases and J lost 0, with 16 bases in between. The CDR3 coding sequence is TGTGCCAGTCGCCGCCAGGGGCAGCTGAACACTGAAGCTTTCTTT. Amino acid sequence: CASRRQGQLNTEAFF.

The chain has TRBV28 and TRBJ1-1; D uncertain. The CDR3 is 16 amino acids. Germline V gene data show CDR1 as MDHEN and CDR2 as SYDVKM. V was cut by 4 bases and J by 5 bases, with 20 bases left in between. The CDR3 spells CASSSRDLTTGTEAFF. Here the CDR3 DNA reads TGTGCCAGCAGTTCCCGGGATCTAACAACGGGGACTGAAGCTTTCTTT.

V usage is TRBV2 and J usage is TRBJ1-2, with D possibly being TRBD1 (5 bases). In germline, CDR1 is SNHLY, CDR2 FYNNEI. V lost 9 bases and J lost 4, with 18 bases in between. This CDR3 spans 14 amino acids. The CDR3, as DNA: TGTGCCAGAGAAAGCCTCGACGGGACCTATGGCTACACCTTC. Translated: CARESLDGTYGYTF.

The chain is built from TRBV28 and TRBJ1-5, with TRBD1 as a possible D gene (5 bases). The CDR3 totals 15 residues. CDR1 and CDR2 (germline): MDHEN, SYDVKM. The germline V and J ends were trimmed by 6 bases and 4 bases, with 16 bases remaining between them. CDR3 protein: CASRAWGQGNQPQHF. The CDR3, as DNA: TGTGCCAGCAGGGCTTGGGGTCAGGGAAATCAGCCCCAGCATTTT.

This clonotype has just a few counts. The chain uses TRBV11-2 and TRBJ2-3, with 7 bases lining up with TRBD1. From germline, CDR1 is SGHAT and CDR2 FQNNGV. This CDR3 is built from 17 residues. Trimming at V came to 3 bases and at J to 2 bases, leaving 11 bases not matched to a gene. CDR3 protein: CASSLMTGTEVTDTQYF. The CDR3 nucleotides read TGTGCCAGCAGCTTGATGACCGGGACAGAAGTCACAGATACGCAGTATTTT.

V and J are TRBV27 and TRBJ1-6; 10 nucleotides agree with TRBD1. This CDR3 spans 15 amino acids. Germline CDR1 is MNHEY and CDR2 is SMNVEV (reference sequence). With 2 bases clipped from V and 8 bases from J, the junction kept 3 bases outside the gene matches. The CDR3: CASSLTGTGDSPLHF. The CDR3 nucleotides are TGTGCCAGCAGTTTAACCGGGACAGGGGATTCACCCCTCCACTTT.

This chain uses TRBV6-2 or TRBV6-3 with TRBJ2-4, with 7 bases fitting TRBD1. The CDR3 runs 18 residues. Looked up from germline, CDR1 is MNHEY and CDR2 is SVGEGT. V lost 6 bases to trimming and J lost 1 base; unmatched junction nucleotides: 15. Written as DNA, the CDR3 is TGTGCCAGCAGCTTCCGGGACAGAGGAGGCGACGCCAAAAACATTCAGTACTTC. Its protein product is CASSFRDRGGDAKNIQYF.